The 26 T cell receptor beta chains listed next were all sequenced from one sample in a study of cytomegalovirus exposure and HLA in healthy donors. Amplification used 60 Vbeta primers and 13 Jbeta primers. Using immunoSEQ multiplex PCR, the repertoire was profiled, and TCRdb retains in-frame clones only, with some absent. The data contain 150,000 or so clones, over 70% of them singletons. Sequenced input: PBMCs. The receptors here all came from a man aged 25 to 40 in good health and CMV-seropositive.

About this clone itself: One end of the junction does not line up with germline, which may come from a read error. The chain combines TRBV9 with TRBJ2-1; D is possibly TRBD2 (6 bases). The length of the CDR3 is 14 residues. Germline CDR1 SGDLS, CDR2 YYNGEE. The DNA of the CDR3 is TGTGCCAGCAGAGCCGGGACGGACTACAATAAGCAGTTCTTC. Protein sequence: CASRAGTDYNKQFF.

V and J are TRBV7-9 and TRBJ1-1; 7 bases agree with TRBD1. CDR1 and CDR2 from the germline V gene are SEHNR and FQNEAQ (reference sequence). The CDR3 is 11 residues long. V trimming: 3 bases; J trimming: 11 bases; junction bases outside the gene matches: 3. CDR3 nucleotides: TGTGCCAGCAGCTTGACAGGGACGGCTTTCTTT. Translated: CASSLTGTAFF.

This clone was counted a single time. The rearrangement uses TRBV5-1 and TRBJ2-7; TRBD2 aligns across 13 bases. Germline V CDR1 and CDR2: SGHRS, YFSETQ. The J segment lost 5 bases and the V segment lost 4 bases, leaving 9 bases of the junction unmatched. The CDR3 length is 16 residues. The CDR3 coding sequence is TGCGCCAGCAGCGGACAACTAGCGGGAGGGCCCCACGAGCAGTACTTC. Translated, it gives CASSGQLAGGPHEQYF.

This rearrangement joins TRBV5-1 to TRBJ2-1; the D gene is possibly TRBD1 (5 bases). Trimming stripped 4 bases from V and 0 bases from J, with 14 bases between. Germline-derived CDR1 and CDR2 are SGHRS and YFSETQ. The CDR3 has 16 amino acids. The CDR3 region has the DNA TGCGCCAGCAGCGGTGGGGCGAGCAGCTCCTACAATGAGCAGTTCTTC. This gives the protein CASSGGASSSYNEQFF.

This clone was seen just once. This chain connects TRBV21-1 to TRBJ1-2; the table's TRBD1 call for D was not verified on the DNA. TRBV21-1 is an annotated pseudogene. CDR3 length equals 13 residues. The CDR3 DNA reads as TGTGCCAGCAGCAAAGATGACAGTTATGGCTACACCTTC. Translated, it gives CASSKDDSYGYTF.

The chain combines TRBV27 with TRBJ2-7, with 7 bases identical to TRBD1. Germline CDR1 reads MNHEY; CDR2 reads SMNVEV (reference sequence). The V gene end was trimmed by 2 bases and the J gene end by 2 bases; junction bases not matched to a gene: 6. The CDR3 is 15 residues long. The DNA for the CDR3 is TGTGCCAGCAGTTTACGGGGACAGCGCGCCTACGAGCAGTACTTC. Its translation: CASSLRGQRAYEQYF.

The chain carries TRBV6-6 and TRBJ1-5; 8 positions match TRBD1. Germline lookup yields CDR1 MNHNY and CDR2 SVGAGI (reference sequence). The CDR3 spans 14 residues. V gave up 8 bases and J gave up 6 bases; unmatched junction bases: 9. CDR3 bases: TGTGCCAGCTTTGACAGGGGTCTTGTTCAGCCCCAGCATTTT. Its translation: CASFDRGLVQPQHF.

The V call is TRBV5-6, the J call TRBJ2-3; 8 bases match TRBD2. Losses at the gene ends were 3 bases for V and 0 bases for J; bases not matched to a gene: 6. This CDR3 is built from 16 residues. Germline CDR1 and CDR2: SGHDT and YYEEEE. CDR3 amino acids: CASSSALAGSTDTQYF. CDR3 sequence (DNA): TGTGCCAGCAGCTCGGCGTTAGCGGGGAGCACAGATACGCAGTATTTT.

The chain links TRBV30 to TRBJ1-2, with 7 positions matching TRBD1. J gave up 8 bases and V 3 bases, and 6 bases lay outside the gene matches. CDR1 and CDR2 from the germline V gene are GTSNPN and SVGIG (reference sequence). The CDR3 totals 12 residues. The CDR3 DNA reads TGTGCCTGGAGCCAGGGGGTCCGGGGCTACACCTTC. Translation gives CAWSQGVRGYTF.

The chain has TRBV19 and TRBJ2-3; D is perhaps TRBD1 (5 bases). Germline values: CDR1 LNHDA, CDR2 SQIVND (reference sequence). There are 15 residues in the CDR3. V lost 6 bases to trimming and J lost 1 base, with 14 bases between them. CDR3 sequence reads: CASRTESSGTDTQYF. In DNA, the CDR3 is TGTGCCAGTAGGACAGAGTCCTCGGGCACAGATACGCAGTATTTT.

This clone showed up just once. The gene calls are TRBV6-4 and TRBJ2-6; D not resolved. The germline CDR1 and CDR2 sequences are MRHNA and SNTAGT. The CDR3 loop spans 14 amino acids. Deletions cut 5 bases from V and 4 bases from J, with 9 bases between. The CDR3 bases are TGTGCCAGCAGTCCTATGAGAGGGGCCAACGTCCTGACTTTC. It encodes CASSPMRGANVLTF.

This clone was counted between two and nine times. The J gene is TRBJ2-1, the V gene TRBV13; D unresolved. Germline values: CDR1 PRHDT, CDR2 FYEKMQ (reference sequence). Between the trimmed V and J ends, which lost 1 base and 10 bases, there was a span of 5 bases. CDR3 length: 11 residues. CDR3 region: CASSLVREQFF. In DNA, the CDR3 is TGTGCCAGCAGCTTAGTACGGGAGCAGTTCTTC.

This clone occurred a few times. The chain employs TRBV5-4 and TRBJ2-5, with TRBD2 matching over 11 bases. There are 15 residues in the CDR3. Germline lookup yields CDR1 SGHNT and CDR2 YYREEE (reference sequence). V was pared by 4 bases and J by 4 bases, with 6 bases of the junction left unmatched. CDR3 sequence: CASSPGLAGVETQYF. CDR3 DNA sequence: TGTGCCAGCAGCCCTGGACTAGCGGGTGTAGAGACCCAGTACTTC.

This rearrangement joins TRBV6-1 to TRBJ1-2; D is possibly TRBD1 (5 bases). V gave up 3 bases and J gave up 10 bases, with 12 bases separating them. Germline CDR1 MNHNS, CDR2 SASEGT. This CDR3 has 12 residues. The CDR3 DNA reads TGTGCCAGCAGTGACCCGGGACTTGACTACACCTTC. Translated, it gives CASSDPGLDYTF.

This clone was seen a handful of times. The rearrangement joins TRBV6-5 to TRBJ2-1, with TRBD2 matching over 8 bases. This CDR3 is built from 14 residues. Germline-derived CDR1 and CDR2 are MNHEY and SVGAGI. J was trimmed by 5 bases and V by 6 bases; bases with no gene match: 6. The CDR3, as DNA: TGTGCCAGCAGGCCGGGACTAGTGAACAATGAGCAGTTCTTC. Encoded protein: CASRPGLVNNEQFF.

Here the CDR3 reads CASRLGTGPSIEQYF. In DNA, the CDR3 is TGTGCCAGCAGGCTCGGGACAGGGCCCAGTATCGAGCAGTACTTC. V usage is TRBV28 and J usage is TRBJ2-7; 9 nucleotides agree with TRBD1. The CDR3 is made up of 15 amino acids. The V gene's germline CDR1 is MDHEN and CDR2 SYDVKM. V was clipped by 6 bases and J by 6 bases; unmatched bases: 12.

The table lists this clone with a few counts. J is TRBJ2-7 and V is TRBV30; a possible D gene is TRBD2 (6 bases). Germline V gene data show CDR1 as GTSNPN and CDR2 as SVGIG (reference sequence). This CDR3 region has 14 residues. V dropped 6 bases and J dropped 4 bases, with 19 bases sitting between them. The CDR3 coding sequence is TGTGCCTGTAGAACCGGGACTCACAGTTACGAGCAGTACTTC. It is translated as CACRTGTHSYEQYF.

The chain is built from TRBV6-1 and TRBJ2-7; 7 nucleotides agree with TRBD2. The CDR3 is made up of 14 amino acids. V lost 5 bases to trimming and J lost 0 bases; unmatched junction nucleotides: 4. The V gene's germline CDR1 is MNHNS and CDR2 SASEGT. DNA of the CDR3: TGTGCCAGCAGTCCCCGGGGGGACTCCTACGAGCAGTACTTC. Translating gives CASSPRGDSYEQYF.

CDR3 loop: CASWTESRTGELFF. CDR3 DNA sequence: TGTGCCAGTTGGACAGAGAGTCGGACCGGGGAGCTGTTTTTT. The chain joins TRBV6-5 to TRBJ2-2, with D perhaps TRBD1 (6 bases). This CDR3 spans 14 amino acids. Germline V CDR1 and CDR2: MNHEY, SVGAGI. The V gene lost 9 bases and the J gene lost 5 bases, with 16 bases spanning the gap.

The V gene is TRBV4-1, the J gene TRBJ2-7; D ambiguous. The CDR3 sequence is 16 residues long. CDR1 is MGHRA, CDR2 YSYEKL, per germline. V shed 2 bases and J shed 2 bases, with 16 bases lying between them. CDR3 sequence: CASSQTDQRPAYEQYF. CDR3 sequence (DNA): TGCGCCAGCAGCCAAACCGACCAGAGGCCGGCCTACGAGCAGTACTTC.

J is TRBJ1-3 and V is TRBV5-1; D is uncertain. Germline V gene lookup returns CDR1 SGHRS and CDR2 YFSETQ. The CDR3 is 16 residues long. Deletions cut 1 base from V and 0 bases from J, with 11 bases between. CDR3 region: CASSLYPSNSGNTIYF. In DNA form, the CDR3 reads TGCGCCAGCAGCTTGTATCCTTCTAACTCTGGAAACACCATATATTTT.

This chain joins TRBV28 and TRBJ2-7, with a weak D call TRBD2 (6 bases). V was clipped by 3 bases and J by 0 bases, with 9 bases between them. The CDR3 loop spans 14 amino acids. Germline values: CDR1 MDHEN, CDR2 SYDVKM. DNA of the CDR3: TGTGCCAGCAGTTTTACCGGGAGCTCCTACGAGCAGTACTTC. This gives the protein CASSFTGSSYEQYF. The whole variable domain, filled in from reference TRBV28 and TRBJ2-7, reads DVKVTQSSRYLVKRTGEKVFLECVQDMDHENMFWYRQDPGLGLRLIYFSYDVKMKEKGDIPEGYSVSREKKERFSLILESASTNQTSMYLCASSFTGSSYEQYFGPGTRLTVT.

This clone was observed once. The rearrangement uses TRBV9 and TRBJ1-2; 11 nucleotides match TRBD1. This CDR3 comprises 15 residues. The J segment lost 4 bases and the V segment lost 0 bases, leaving 2 bases of the junction unmatched. From germline, CDR1 is SGDLS and CDR2 YYNGEE. DNA for the CDR3: TGTGCCAGCAGCGTAGGGACAGGGGGCATCTATGGCTACACCTTC. Amino acid sequence: CASSVGTGGIYGYTF. The full variable domain, rest sourced from reference TRBV9 and TRBJ1-2, is DSGVTQTPKHLITATGQRVTLRCSPRSGDLSVYWYQQSLDQGLQFLIQYYNGEERAKGNILERFSAQQFPDLHSELNLSSLELGDSALYFCASSVGTGGIYGYTFGSGTRLTVV.

The CDR3 loop is CASSQVTGGYEQYF. The CDR3 DNA reads as TGCGCCAGCAGCCAGGTGACAGGGGGCTACGAGCAGTACTTC. The V call is TRBV4-1, the J call TRBJ2-7, with TRBD1 matching 9 bases. V trimming: 3 bases; J trimming: 3 bases; junction bases outside the gene matches: 3. Germline assignment: CDR1 MGHRA and CDR2 YSYEKL. This CDR3 has 14 residues.

Comments on this clone: The junction differs from germline at one of its ends, possibly a read error. This sequence joins TRBV10-2 and TRBJ2-5; 14 positions match TRBD2. Germline V gene sequence: CDR1 WSHSY, CDR2 SAAADI. The CDR3 sequence is 15 residues long. DNA of the CDR3: TGCGCCAGCAAGACTAGCGGGAGGGCCCAACAGACCCAGTACTTC. Its protein product is CASKTSGRAQQTQYF.

The J gene is TRBJ1-2, the V gene TRBV2; D is perhaps TRBD1 (5 bases). Trimming took 4 bases from V and 2 from J, leaving 11 bases between them. The CDR3 spans 14 residues. The germline gives CDR1 SNHLY, CDR2 FYNNEI. The CDR3 sequence: CASSGTGANYGYTF. CDR3 sequence (DNA): TGTGCCAGCAGTGGAACAGGAGCCAACTATGGCTACACCTTC.